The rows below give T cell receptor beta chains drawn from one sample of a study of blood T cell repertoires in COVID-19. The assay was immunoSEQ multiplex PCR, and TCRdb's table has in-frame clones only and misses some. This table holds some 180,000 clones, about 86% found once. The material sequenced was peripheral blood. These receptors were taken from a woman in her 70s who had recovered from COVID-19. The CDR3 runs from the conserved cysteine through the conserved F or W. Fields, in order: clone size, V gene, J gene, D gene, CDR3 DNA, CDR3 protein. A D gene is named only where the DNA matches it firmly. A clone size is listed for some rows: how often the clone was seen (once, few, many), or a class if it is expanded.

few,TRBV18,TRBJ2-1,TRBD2,TGTGCCAGCTGCACCGCGGGAGGTGACAATGAGCAGTTCTTC,CASCTAGGDNEQFF
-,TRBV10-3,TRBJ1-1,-,TGTGCCATCATGGAGGGGAAGGGGAACACTGAAGCTTTCTTT,CAIMEGKGNTEAFF
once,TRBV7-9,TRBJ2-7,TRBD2,TGTGCCAGCAGCTTCCGGACTAGCGGCTACGAGCAGTACTTC,CASSFRTSGYEQYF
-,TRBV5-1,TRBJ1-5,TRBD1,TGCGCCAGCAGCTTGGGGACAGGGGGCCAGCCCCAGCATTTT,CASSLGTGGQPQHF
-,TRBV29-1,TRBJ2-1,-,TGCAGCGCGGCGGGACTCCCGGAAGGGGATGCCTACAATGAGCAGTTCTTC,CSAAGLPEGDAYNEQFF
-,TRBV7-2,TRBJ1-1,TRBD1,TGTGCCAGCAGCTCCGTTACCCCCGACAGGGGAGCTTTCTTT,CASSSVTPDRGAFF
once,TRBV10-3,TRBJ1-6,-,TGTGCCATCGCTGCAGGGGTTGGATTATTCAATTCACCCCTCCACTTT,CAIAAGVGLFNSPLHF
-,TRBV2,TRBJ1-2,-,TGTGCCAGCAGCGTGGACAGCAACTATGGCTACACCTTC,CASSVDSNYGYTF
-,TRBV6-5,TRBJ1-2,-,TGTGCCATGGGGCAGGGGCTCGGCTATGGCTACACCTTC,CAMGQGLGYGYTF
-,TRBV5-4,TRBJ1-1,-,TGTGCCAGCGCCGACTTGGGCACTGAAGCTTTCTTT,CASADLGTEAFF
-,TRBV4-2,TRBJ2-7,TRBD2,TGTGCCAGCAGCCAAGCCGGGGGGCTAGCGGGGGTCTACGAGCAGTACTTC,CASSQAGGLAGVYEQYF
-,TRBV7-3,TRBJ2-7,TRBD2,TGTGCCAGCAGCTTAGATGGGTTGCGGGGGAGATACGAGCAGTACTTC,CASSLDGLRGRYEQYF
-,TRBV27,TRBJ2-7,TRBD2,TGTGCCAGCAGTCACCGGGGGGGCAGGGCCTACGAGCAGTACTTC,CASSHRGGRAYEQYF
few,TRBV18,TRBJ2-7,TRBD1,TGTGCCAGCTCACCCGGGACAGGGACCTACGAGCAGTACTTC,CASSPGTGTYEQYF
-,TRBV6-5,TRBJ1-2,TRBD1,TGTGCCAGCACCCAACAACAGGGGACGGGCTACACCTTC,CASTQQQGTGYTF
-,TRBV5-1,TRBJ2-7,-,TGCGCCAGCAGCCCGTCGGGGCGGGGATACGAGCAGTACTTC,CASSPSGRGYEQYF
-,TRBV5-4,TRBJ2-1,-,TGTGCCAGCAGGGCCCAAGCGGCAGACCAGAATGAGCAGTTCTTC,CASRAQAADQNEQFF
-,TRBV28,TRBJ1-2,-,TGTGCCAGCAGTTTATGGGGGGCGCAAAGCTATGGCTACACCTTC,CASSLWGAQSYGYTF
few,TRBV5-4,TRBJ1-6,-,TGTGCCAGCAGCTCGGAGGGCCCCGCGGTCAGACCCCTCCACTTT,CASSSEGPAVRPLHF
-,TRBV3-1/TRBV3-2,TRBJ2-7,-,TGTGCCAGCAGCCAATTGGACAGCTACGAGCAGTACTTC,CASSQLDSYEQYF
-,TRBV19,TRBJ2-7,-,TGTGCCAGTAGTCACCGGACAGAGCAGTACTTC,CASSHRTEQYF
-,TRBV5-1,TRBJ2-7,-,TGCGCCAGCAGCTTGGCCTATGGCAGCGGGTCCCGCTACGAGCAGTACTTC,CASSLAYGSGSRYEQYF
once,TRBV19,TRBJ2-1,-,TGTGCCAGTAGTATTCAGGGGGGCGATGAGCAGTTCTTC,CASSIQGGDEQFF
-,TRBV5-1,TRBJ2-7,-,TGCGCCAGCAGCCCGCGGGACGGTCCCTACGAGCAGTACTTC,CASSPRDGPYEQYF
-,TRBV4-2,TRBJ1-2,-,TGTGCCAGCAGCCGCTCTCAGGAGGGGAGTGGCTACACCTTC,CASSRSQEGSGYTF
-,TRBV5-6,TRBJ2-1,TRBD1,TGTGCCAGCAGCTTGGGCCGGACAGGGTACAATGAGCAGTTCTTC,CASSLGRTGYNEQFF
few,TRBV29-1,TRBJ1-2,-,TGCAGCGTTGAAGTGGCAGGGGTCAGCTATGGCTACACCTTC,CSVEVAGVSYGYTF
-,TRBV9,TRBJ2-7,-,TGTGCCAGCAGCGCACGCGGAGGGTGGGCCGAGCAGTACTTC,CASSARGGWAEQYF
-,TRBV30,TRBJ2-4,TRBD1,TGTGCCTGGGACATGACAGGGATGGGGAAAAACATTCAGTACTTC,CAWDMTGMGKNIQYF
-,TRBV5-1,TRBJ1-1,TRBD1,TGCGCCAGCAGCTTGGGACAGGGGAGGACTGAAGCTTTCTTT,CASSLGQGRTEAFF
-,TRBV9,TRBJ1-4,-,TGTGCCAGCAGCGTTGGGGGCCTTAATGAAAAACTGTTTTTT,CASSVGGLNEKLFF
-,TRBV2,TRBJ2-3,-,TGTGCCAGCAGCGGGACATCAGATACGCAGTATTTT,CASSGTSDTQYF
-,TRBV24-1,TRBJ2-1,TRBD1,TGTGCCACCCGGGGGACAGGAGGATTCGGCTCCTACAATGAGCAGTTCTTC,CATRGTGGFGSYNEQFF
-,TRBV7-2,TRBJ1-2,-,TGTGCCAGCACCCTTAGTCGGGAAAATGGCTACACCTTC,CASTLSRENGYTF
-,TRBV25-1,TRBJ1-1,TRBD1,TGTGCCAGCGCCGGTTGGGACAGGGTGATTGGCACTGAAGCTTTCTTT,CASAGWDRVIGTEAFF
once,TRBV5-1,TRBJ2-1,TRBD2,TGCGCCAGCAGCCTGACGCTCGCGGGGGGGCCCAATGAGCAGTTCTTC,CASSLTLAGGPNEQFF
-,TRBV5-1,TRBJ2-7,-,TGCGCCAGCAGCTGGGGGGACGGCCCCTACGAGCAGTACTTC,CASSWGDGPYEQYF
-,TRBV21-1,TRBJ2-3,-,TGTGCCAGCAGCGGAGGTTGGGGGCGAAGCGACACAGATACGCAGTATTTT,CASSGGWGRSDTDTQYF
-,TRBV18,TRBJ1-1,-,TGTGCCAGCTCACCAAATCCTCTCAAACACAGGAAGGTAGGGAACACTGAAGCTTTCTTT,CASSPNPLKHRKVGNTEAFF
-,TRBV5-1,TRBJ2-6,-,TGCGCCAGCAGCGCTGCAGGGGTCCTCTCTGGGGCCAACGTCCTGACTTTC,CASSAAGVLSGANVLTF
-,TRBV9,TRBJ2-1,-,TGTGCCAGCCTGTGGCACCTAGGGGATGAGCAGTTCTTC,CASLWHLGDEQFF
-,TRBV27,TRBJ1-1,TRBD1,TGTGCCAGCAGTTGGGACAGGGAAGGTGAAGCTTTCTTT,CASSWDREGEAFF
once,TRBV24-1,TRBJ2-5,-,TGTGCCACCCCCCGGCGGCATCAAGAGACCCAGTACTTC,CATPRRHQETQYF
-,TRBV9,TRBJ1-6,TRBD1,TGTGCCAGCAGCGTAACCCCCCGGGACAGGGGTAACTCACCCCTCCACTTT,CASSVTPRDRGNSPLHF
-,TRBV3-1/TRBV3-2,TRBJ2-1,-,TGTGCCAGCAGCCAAGATCCCGGCAGGATGAATGAGCAGTTCTTC,CASSQDPGRMNEQFF
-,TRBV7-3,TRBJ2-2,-,TGTGCCAGCAGCTTGGATCCCCGGGGGACCGGGGAGCTGTTTTTT,CASSLDPRGTGELFF
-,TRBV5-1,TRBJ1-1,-,TGCGCCAGCAGCTCAGGGGCGGACACTGAAGCTTTCTTT,CASSSGADTEAFF
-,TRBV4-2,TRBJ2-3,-,TGTGCCAGCAGCCCCGCCATTCAGCGGTATTCTACAGATACGCAGTATTTT,CASSPAIQRYSTDTQYF
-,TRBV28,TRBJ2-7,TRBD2,TGTGCCAGCACCCAACTAGCGGGAGGGCAAAGCTCCTACGAGCAGTACTTC,CASTQLAGGQSSYEQYF
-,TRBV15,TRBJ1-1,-,TGTGCCACCAGCAGAGAATCCAGGGACACTGAAGCTTTCTTT,CATSRESRDTEAFF
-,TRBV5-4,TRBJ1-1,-,TGTGCCAGCAGCTTGGGCCGACATGAGAACACTGAAGCTTTCTTT,CASSLGRHENTEAFF
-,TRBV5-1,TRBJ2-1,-,TGCGCCAGCAGCTTAATGACCGTAGCGGCGGGCGGGTTGGGTGAGCAGTTCTTC,CASSLMTVAAGGLGEQFF
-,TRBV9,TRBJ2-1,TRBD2,TGTGCCAGCAGCGTAGAGGGACTAGCCGAGCAGTTCTTC,CASSVEGLAEQFF